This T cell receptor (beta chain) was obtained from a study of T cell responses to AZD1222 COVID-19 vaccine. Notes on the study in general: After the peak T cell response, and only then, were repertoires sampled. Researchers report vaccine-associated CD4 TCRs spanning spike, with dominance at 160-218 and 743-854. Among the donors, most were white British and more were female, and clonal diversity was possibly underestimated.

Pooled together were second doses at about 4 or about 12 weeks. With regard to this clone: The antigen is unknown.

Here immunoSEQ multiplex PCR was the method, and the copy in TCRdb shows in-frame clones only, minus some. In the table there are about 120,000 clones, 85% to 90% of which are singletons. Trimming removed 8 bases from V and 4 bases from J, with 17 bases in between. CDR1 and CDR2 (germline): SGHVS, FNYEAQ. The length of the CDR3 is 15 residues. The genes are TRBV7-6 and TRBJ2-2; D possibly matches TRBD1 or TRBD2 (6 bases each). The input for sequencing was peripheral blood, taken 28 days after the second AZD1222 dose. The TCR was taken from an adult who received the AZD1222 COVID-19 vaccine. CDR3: CASVLGGAGTGELFF. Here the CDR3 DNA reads TGTGCCAGCGTTCTGGGGGGCGCGGGCACCGGGGAGCTGTTTTTT.